This is a list of T cell receptor beta chains from one sample in a study of blood T cell repertoires in COVID-19. Here immunoSEQ multiplex PCR was the method, and the copy in TCRdb shows in-frame clones only, minus some. The sample carries roughly 130,000 clones, about four fifths recorded once. Sequencing was carried out using PBMCs or T cells enriched from blood (not recorded which). The origin of the receptors is a man aged 50-59 years who had recovered from COVID-19. Each CDR3 is given with its conserved first and last residue. D genes are given only for firm matches. The listing skips clone size in some rows; elsewhere it reads once, few, many or a size class.

j_gene: TRBJ1-1
d_gene: -
v_gene: TRBV6-5
abundance: few
CDR3nt: TGTGCCAGCAGTTTTGCGGGAGGGACTGAAGCTTTCTTT
CDR3aa: CASSFAGGTEAFF

j_gene: TRBJ1-5
d_gene: -
v_gene: TRBV6-5
abundance: -
CDR3nt: TGTGCCACCCAAGGAGTAGCTGGACAGCCCCAGCATTTT
CDR3aa: CATQGVAGQPQHF

j_gene: TRBJ1-4
d_gene: -
v_gene: TRBV10-2
abundance: -
CDR3nt: TGCGCCAGCACCAGCGGTTTTGGTGAAAAACTGTTTTTT
CDR3aa: CASTSGFGEKLFF

j_gene: TRBJ1-1
d_gene: -
v_gene: TRBV23-1
abundance: once
CDR3nt: TGCGCCAGCAGCCGTCCCCCGGCCCGCGTCGGGGTCGCTTTCTTT
CDR3aa: CASSRPPARVGVAFF

j_gene: TRBJ2-2
d_gene: TRBD1
v_gene: TRBV5-1
abundance: -
CDR3nt: TGCGCCAGCAGCTTGGGCGGGACAGGTCTGGGCACCGGGGAGCTGTTTTTT
CDR3aa: CASSLGGTGLGTGELFF

j_gene: TRBJ2-1
d_gene: -
v_gene: TRBV12-5
abundance: -
CDR3nt: TGTGCTAGTGGTTTGTATCCTAGCTGGAATGAGCAGTTCTTC
CDR3aa: CASGLYPSWNEQFF

j_gene: TRBJ2-5
d_gene: TRBD1
v_gene: TRBV19
abundance: -
CDR3nt: TGTGCCAGTAGCCCGACAGGGTCACAGACCCAGTACTTC
CDR3aa: CASSPTGSQTQYF

j_gene: TRBJ2-5
d_gene: TRBD2
v_gene: TRBV5-5
abundance: -
CDR3nt: TGTGCCAGCAGCTCCCTAGCGGGGGCCCGAGAGACCCAGTACTTC
CDR3aa: CASSSLAGARETQYF

j_gene: TRBJ2-7
d_gene: TRBD2
v_gene: TRBV14
abundance: -
CDR3nt: TGTGCCAGCAGCCGACTTAGCGGGTCGGCCTACGAGCAGTACTTC
CDR3aa: CASSRLSGSAYEQYF

j_gene: TRBJ1-3
d_gene: TRBD1
v_gene: TRBV13
abundance: -
CDR3nt: TGTGCCAGCAGCTTAGGCCCCAGACAGGGTTCTGTGGACACCATATATTTT
CDR3aa: CASSLGPRQGSVDTIYF

j_gene: TRBJ2-2
d_gene: TRBD1
v_gene: TRBV6-2/TRBV6-3
abundance: -
CDR3nt: TGTGCCAGCAGTTACTGGGACAGGGGCCCTAGAGGCACCGGGGAGCTGTTTTTT
CDR3aa: CASSYWDRGPRGTGELFF

j_gene: TRBJ1-4
d_gene: TRBD1
v_gene: TRBV2
abundance: -
CDR3nt: TGTGCCAGCAGTGTGGGGACAGGGTCTGAAAAACTGTTTTTT
CDR3aa: CASSVGTGSEKLFF

j_gene: TRBJ2-3
d_gene: TRBD2
v_gene: TRBV7-3
abundance: -
CDR3nt: TGTGCCAGCAGCGCAGCGGGGGGGCGTTCCGATACGCAGTATTTT
CDR3aa: CASSAAGGRSDTQYF

j_gene: TRBJ1-1
d_gene: -
v_gene: TRBV5-1
abundance: once
CDR3nt: TGCGCCAGCAGCCCAACCGCGGGGGTAAACACTGAAGCTTTCTTT
CDR3aa: CASSPTAGVNTEAFF

j_gene: TRBJ2-3
d_gene: -
v_gene: TRBV7-9
abundance: few
CDR3nt: TGTGCCAGCAGCTCTACTGGCACAGATACGCAGTATTTT
CDR3aa: CASSSTGTDTQYF

j_gene: TRBJ2-7
d_gene: TRBD1
v_gene: TRBV5-1
abundance: few
CDR3nt: TGCGCCAGCAGCGAAACCCCCGGGACAGGCGTCGAGCAGTACTTC
CDR3aa: CASSETPGTGVEQYF

j_gene: TRBJ2-7
d_gene: TRBD2
v_gene: TRBV27
abundance: -
CDR3nt: TGTGCCAGCAGTTCCCCGGGACTAGGTAGCTCCTACGAGCAGTACTTC
CDR3aa: CASSSPGLGSSYEQYF

j_gene: TRBJ2-5
d_gene: TRBD1
v_gene: TRBV5-1
abundance: -
CDR3nt: TGCGCCAGCAGCTCGGGACAGGGGAGCGGAGAGACCCAGTACTTC
CDR3aa: CASSSGQGSGETQYF

j_gene: TRBJ1-1
d_gene: -
v_gene: TRBV7-8
abundance: -
CDR3nt: TGTGCCAGCACCCTACGGGGGAACACTGAAGCTTTCTTT
CDR3aa: CASTLRGNTEAFF

j_gene: TRBJ2-1
d_gene: -
v_gene: TRBV24-1
abundance: -
CDR3nt: TGTGCCACCAGCGGGATTGGTGAGCAGTTCTTC
CDR3aa: CATSGIGEQFF

j_gene: TRBJ1-2
d_gene: -
v_gene: TRBV3-1/TRBV3-2
abundance: few
CDR3nt: TGTGCCAGCAGCCAAGAACTAGCTCGGGGAAGTGGCTACACCTTC
CDR3aa: CASSQELARGSGYTF